The 27 T cell receptor beta chains in this list originate from one sample, sequenced in a study of T cells expressing NK-cell markers. No DNA is given; TCRdb re-called the 5' RACE reads and lists each CDR3 protein once. The table lists around 550,000 distinct CDR3 sequences. What was sequenced was blood T cells: a sorted CD56 or NKG2C T cell subset, CD4+ or CD8+ T cells, or bulk PBMC T cells (not recorded which). The receptors derive from a man in his late teens or twenties in good health.

The chain carries TRBV20-1 and TRBJ1-4. The CDR3 totals 14 residues. From germline, CDR1 is DFQATT and CDR2 SNEGSKA (reference sequence). This CDR3 reads CSARDPTLLEKLFF.

The gene calls are TRBV12-3 or TRBV12-4 and TRBJ2-5; the TRBD1 assignment by TCRdb is unverifiable without DNA. The CDR3 totals 15 residues. This CDR3 reads CASSPLLGTKETQYF.

The chain links TRBV28 to TRBJ2-7; TCRdb's D call of TRBD2 is untestable without DNA. CDR1 is MDHEN, CDR2 SYDVKM, per germline. The CDR3 sequence is 13 residues long. The CDR3 reads CASLAGRAGEQYF.

The chain is built from TRBV5-1 and TRBJ1-1; there is no DNA to check the TCRdb D call of TRBD1. The V gene's germline CDR1 is SGHRS and CDR2 YFSETQ. This CDR3 region has 14 residues. The CDR3 spells CASSLRGVMTEAFF.

The V call is TRBV3-1, the J call TRBJ2-2. The CDR3 is made up of 15 amino acids. Germline V gene lookup returns CDR1 LGHDT and CDR2 YNNKEL (reference sequence). CDR3 loop: CASSSPETNTGELFF.

This chain joins TRBV29-1 and TRBJ2-5; the TCRdb D gene call, TRBD1, has no DNA to confirm it. The germline CDR1 and CDR2 sequences are SQVTM and ANQGSEA. The CDR3 loop spans 12 amino acids. The CDR3 here is CSVAGQGETQYF. Together with reference TRBV29-1 and TRBJ2-5, the CDR3 gives the full variable domain: SAVISQKPSRDICQRGTSLTIQCQVDSQVTMMFWYRQQPGQSLTLIATANQGSEATYESGFVIDKFPISRPNLTFSTLTVSNMSPEDSSIYLCSVAGQGETQYFGPGTRLLVL.

CDR3 in amino acids: CASSLEREADTQYF. The V gene is TRBV7-9, the J gene TRBJ2-3; TCRdb reports TRBD2, a call that lacks DNA to check it against. Looked up from germline, CDR1 is SEHNR and CDR2 is FQNEAQ (reference sequence). The CDR3 sequence is 14 residues long.

V gene TRBV7-2 combines with J gene TRBJ2-6. CDR3 length equals 15 residues. Germline V gives CDR1 SGHTA, CDR2 FQGNSA. CDR3: CASSFWLAGANVLTF.

The V gene is TRBV12-3 or TRBV12-4, the J gene TRBJ1-2; TCRdb designates TRBD1, a call that cannot be tested without DNA. The CDR3 runs 13 residues. This CDR3 reads CASSLGALQGYTF.

The chain has TRBV12-3 or TRBV12-4 and TRBJ2-3. This CDR3 is built from 14 residues. CDR3 in amino acids: CASSSAWSTDTQYF.

The rearrangement links TRBV28 to TRBJ2-6; with no DNA, the TCRdb D assignment of TRBD1 cannot be verified. This CDR3 spans 19 amino acids. CDR1 and CDR2 from the germline V gene are MDHEN and SYDVKM. The CDR3 sequence: CASSFRGRGLVSGANVLTF.

This sequence joins TRBV12-3 or TRBV12-4 and TRBJ1-1; with no DNA, the TCRdb D assignment of TRBD1 cannot be verified. This CDR3 is built from 13 residues. The CDR3 region is CASSFDRGHVAFF.

This chain joins TRBV7-9 and TRBJ2-1; with no DNA, the TCRdb D assignment of TRBD2 cannot be verified. Germline CDR1 and CDR2: SEHNR and FQNEAQ (reference sequence). The CDR3 totals 14 residues. CDR3 in amino acids: CASSISGRGHEQFF.

V is TRBV7-2 and J is TRBJ1-6; TCRdb designates TRBD1, a call that cannot be tested without DNA. The CDR3 is 14 residues long. Germline CDR1 and CDR2: SGHTA and FQGNSA. The CDR3 region is CASTGQGNNSPLHF.

The rearrangement links TRBV5-1 to TRBJ2-1; TCRdb's D gene call, TRBD1, goes unchecked for lack of DNA. The germline CDR1 and CDR2 sequences are SGHRS and YFSETQ. The CDR3 sequence is 14 residues long. CDR3: CASSLEAGGLEQFF.

The genes are TRBV18 and TRBJ2-3. The germline V gene encodes CDR1 KGHSH and CDR2 LQKENI. The CDR3 loop spans 12 amino acids. The CDR3 loop reads CASSPKTDTQYF. Filled out from reference TRBV18 and TRBJ2-3, the complete variable domain reads NAGVMQNPRHLVRRRGQEARLRCSPMKGHSHVYWYRQLPEEGLKFMVYLQKENIIDESGMPKERFSAEFPKEGPSILRIQQVVRGDSAAYFCASSPKTDTQYFGPGTRLTVL.

The chain combines TRBV2 with TRBJ2-5; TCRdb's D gene call, TRBD1, goes unchecked for lack of DNA. Germline V lookup: CDR1 SNHLY, CDR2 FYNNEI. The CDR3 consists of 17 residues. This CDR3 is CASGGTGGDLFWKTQYF.

The CDR3: CAISLAGVGETQYF. The V gene is TRBV10-3, the J gene TRBJ2-5; TCRdb picks TRBD2, but there is no DNA to check that call. CDR3 size: 14 residues. Germline lookup yields CDR1 ENHRY and CDR2 SYGVKD.

V gene TRBV4-1 combines with J gene TRBJ2-5; TCRdb lists TRBD1, though no DNA is available to test this call. This CDR3 contains 15 residues. CDR1 is MGHRA, CDR2 YSYEKL, per germline. The CDR3 here is CASSHLPGTEETQYF.

This rearrangement joins TRBV12-3 or TRBV12-4 to TRBJ1-5; TCRdb's assignment of TRBD1 cannot be checked, as there is no DNA. The CDR3 loop spans 14 amino acids. The chain's CDR3 is CASSFTGGNQPQHF.

The V call is TRBV24-1, the J call TRBJ1-5; the D call of TRBD1 rests on TCRdb alone, since no DNA is present to check it. This CDR3 contains 14 residues. The V gene's germline CDR1 is KGHDR and CDR2 SFDVKD. This CDR3 is CATSDLPGDQPQHF.

The chain links TRBV24-1 to TRBJ2-1; TCRdb indicates TRBD2, and absent DNA this call remains unverified. The length of the CDR3 is 16 residues. CDR1 is KGHDR, CDR2 SFDVKD, per germline. CDR3: CATSDSLAGALKEQFF.

The rearrangement joins TRBV7-6 to TRBJ2-5; the D call of TRBD1 rests on TCRdb alone, since no DNA is present to check it. The CDR3 loop spans 15 amino acids. Germline V lookup: CDR1 SGHVS, CDR2 FNYEAQ. CDR3 amino acids: CASSLAGQGSETQYF. The entire variable domain, with the rest obtained from reference TRBV7-6 and TRBJ2-5, is as follows: GAGVSQSPRYKVTKRGQDVALRCDPISGHVSLYWYRQALGQGPEFLTYFNYEAQQDKSGLPNDRFSAERPEGSISTLTIQRTEQRDSAMYRCASSLAGQGSETQYFGPGTRLLVL.

The chain has TRBV28 and TRBJ2-2; TCRdb gives TRBD1 as the D gene, but with no DNA this cannot be confirmed. CDR3 size: 16 residues. Per the germline V gene, CDR1 is MDHEN and CDR2 is SYDVKM. This CDR3 reads CASSPYRTGSTGELFF. Variable domain in full (rest from reference TRBV28 and TRBJ2-2): DVKVTQSSRYLVKRTGEKVFLECVQDMDHENMFWYRQDPGLGLRLIYFSYDVKMKEKGDIPEGYSVSREKKERFSLILESASTNQTSMYLCASSPYRTGSTGELFFGEGSRLTVL.

The chain links TRBV11-2 to TRBJ2-3; the TCRdb call, TRBD2, lacks DNA for checking. This CDR3 contains 14 residues. Germline CDR1 reads SGHAT; CDR2 reads FQNNGV. The CDR3 loop is CASRDRDSTDTQYF. The full variable domain, in which reference TRBV11-2 and TRBJ2-3 provide the parts outside the CDR3, is EAGVAQSPRYKIIEKRQSVAFWCNPISGHATLYWYQQILGQGPKLLIQFQNNGVVDDSQLPKDRFSAERLKGVDSTLKIQPAKLEDSAVYLCASRDRDSTDTQYFGPGTRLTVL.

The chain recombines TRBV12-3 or TRBV12-4 with TRBJ2-4. The length of the CDR3 is 13 residues. CDR3 residues: CASSPLTKNIQYF.

The chain has TRBV11-2 and TRBJ2-2; TCRdb's D gene call, TRBD1, goes unchecked for lack of DNA. Germline V gives CDR1 SGHAT, CDR2 FQNNGV. The CDR3 is 18 amino acids. The chain's CDR3 is CASSLEYGGGLYTGELFF.